Listed here are 14 T cell receptor beta chains from one sample, sequenced in a study of beta chain features in type 1 diabetes (dated by TCRdb to 2016 to 2018). The method was the immunoSEQ multiplex PCR assay. All of the isolated RNA was reverse transcribed with the High Capacity cDNA Reverse Transcription Kit, so expressed TCRB transcripts were sequenced. TCRdb limited this immuneACCESS table to in-frame rearrangements with V and J called. A share of clones is missing; checked studies link under half to unresolved V genes, and the rest is unexplained. A total of about 410,000 clones appear in this sample, approximately 15% of them only once. Around 0.035% of the sample rests with the top ten. The specimen sequenced was naive CD4+ T cells from blood. Sample cell subset or site, as interpreted from the label and publication: true naive CD4+ T cells. These receptor sequences come from a man aged 30-40 years in good health.

The chain combines TRBV4-1 with TRBJ1-2, with D hard to call. The CDR3 extends over 14 amino acids. Germline assignment: CDR1 MGHRA and CDR2 YSYEKL. Trimming removed 5 bases from V and 2 bases from J, with 12 bases in between. Written as DNA, the CDR3 is TGCGCCAGCAGCACGGAGTGGGAGAACTATGGCTACACCTTC. This gives the protein CASSTEWENYGYTF.

The chain is built from TRBV30 and TRBJ2-3; 7 bases line up with TRBD1. Per germline, CDR1 GTSNPN and CDR2 SVGIG (reference sequence). The length of the CDR3 is 15 residues. V was pared by 5 bases and J by 0 bases, with 8 bases of the junction left unmatched. The CDR3 spells CAWAQGRLSTDTQYF. The CDR3 nucleotides are TGTGCCTGGGCACAGGGGCGACTTAGCACAGATACGCAGTATTTT. The entire variable domain, with the rest obtained from reference TRBV30 and TRBJ2-3, is as follows: SQTIHQWPATLVQPVGSPLSLECTVEGTSNPNLYWYRQAAGRGLQLLFYSVGIGQISSEVPQNLSASRPQDRQFILSSKKLLLSDSGFYLCAWAQGRLSTDTQYFGPGTRLTVL.

V usage is TRBV23-1 and J usage is TRBJ2-7; D is perhaps TRBD2 (5 bases). TRBV23-1 counts as an open reading frame of uncertain function. V lost 0 bases and J 11 bases, leaving 14 bases between the germline ends. CDR3 length: 13 amino acids. The chain's CDR3 is CASSQSDRGEKYV. The DNA of the CDR3 is TGCGCCAGCAGTCAATCGGACCGGGGAGAGAAGTACGTC.

This rearrangement joins TRBV5-1 to TRBJ1-6; the D is unclear. This CDR3 spans 14 amino acids. CDR1 SGHRS and CDR2 YFSETQ come from the germline V gene. Trimming pared 3 bases from V and 4 bases from J, leaving 8 bases between. The CDR3 loop reads CASSSSQYNSPLHF. The CDR3, as DNA: TGCGCCAGCAGCTCATCGCAATATAATTCACCCCTCCACTTT.

This clone occurred many times. This chain connects TRBV30 to TRBJ2-2, with D hard to call. CDR1 GTSNPN and CDR2 SVGIG come from the germline V gene (reference sequence). Trimming took off 1 base at V and 3 bases at J, with 9 bases between the two ends. This CDR3 has 14 residues. The CDR3 reads CAWSAGQYTGELFF. The CDR3 coding sequence is TGTGCCTGGAGTGCAGGCCAGTACACCGGGGAGCTGTTTTTT.

The chain carries TRBV2 and TRBJ1-1, with D possibly matching TRBD1 (6 bases). CDR1 is SNHLY, CDR2 FYNNEI, per germline. V was shortened by 6 bases and J by 1 base, with 12 bases between the two germline ends. This CDR3 spans 14 amino acids. The CDR3 region is CASSVVQGNTEAFF. The CDR3 DNA reads as TGTGCCAGCAGCGTCGTACAGGGGAACACTGAAGCTTTCTTT.

This clone was picked up a small number of times. V is TRBV20-1 and J is TRBJ2-3; no reliable D call. The germline CDR1 and CDR2 sequences are DFQATT and SNEGSKA (reference sequence). The CDR3 runs to 11 residues. V dropped 5 bases and J dropped 4 bases, with 7 bases sitting between them. The CDR3 DNA reads as TGCAGTGCTCGAAGGGCAGATACGCAGTATTTT. It translates to CSARRADTQYF.

This chain connects TRBV9 to TRBJ2-1; 12 bases map to TRBD1. The CDR3 contains 15 residues. With 0 bases clipped from V and 9 bases from J, the junction kept 4 bases outside the gene matches. Germline-derived CDR1 and CDR2 are SGDLS and YYNGEE. The CDR3 sequence: CASSVEGQGAGEQFF. The CDR3 nucleotides are TGTGCCAGCAGCGTAGAGGGACAGGGGGCAGGTGAGCAGTTCTTC.

The table lists this clone with a few counts. V usage is TRBV7-2 and J usage is TRBJ1-2, with 9 bases fitting TRBD1. The V and J ends lost 4 bases and 8 bases, in that order; junction bases with no gene match: 5. CDR1 SGHTA and CDR2 FQGNSA come from the germline V gene. This CDR3 is 13 amino acids long. DNA for the CDR3: TGTGCCAGCAGCTCAAGGGACAGGGTCGGCTACACCTTC. Protein sequence: CASSSRDRVGYTF. Together with reference TRBV7-2 and TRBJ1-2, the CDR3 gives the full variable domain: GAGVSQSPSNKVTEKGKDVELRCDPISGHTALYWYRQSLGQGLEFLIYFQGNSAPDKSGLPSDRFSAERTGGSVSTLTIQRTQQEDSAVYLCASSSRDRVGYTFGSGTRLTVV.

The chain recombines TRBV7-2 with TRBJ1-2; D not resolved. The length of the CDR3 is 12 residues. CDR1 is SGHTA and CDR2 is FQGNSA in the germline V gene. V lost 0 bases to trimming and J lost 5 bases, with 4 bases between them. Here the CDR3 DNA reads TGTGCCAGCAGCTTAGCAGAGTATGGCTACACCTTC. Its protein product is CASSLAEYGYTF.

This sequence joins TRBV27 and TRBJ2-3, with D unclear. CDR1 and CDR2 (germline): MNHEY, SMNVEV (reference sequence). Trimming pared 7 bases from V and 0 bases from J, leaving 17 bases between. CDR3 length equals 16 residues. The CDR3 DNA follows: TGTGCCAGCATCTCTCACGCCCGTGCTAGCACAGATACGCAGTATTTT. As protein: CASISHARASTDTQYF.

The rearrangement uses TRBV6-4 and TRBJ2-1; D tentatively reads TRBD1 or TRBD2 (5 bases each). The CDR3 totals 15 residues. Trimming pared 0 bases from V and 10 bases from J, leaving 16 bases between. Germline CDR1 reads MRHNA; CDR2 reads SNTAGT. The CDR3 region is CASSDSGTTLGEQFF. Here the CDR3 DNA reads TGTGCCAGCAGTGACTCCGGGACCACTCTTGGGGAGCAGTTCTTC.

In its sample, this clone was seen once. The chain couples TRBV15 to TRBJ2-1, with 7 bases lining up with TRBD2. The CDR3 has 18 residues. V gave up 0 bases and J gave up 0 bases; unmatched junction bases: 8. Germline values: CDR1 LNHNV, CDR2 YYDKDF (reference sequence). DNA of the CDR3: TGTGCCACCAGCAGAGATGGGGCAGCGGGGACCTCCTACAATGAGCAGTTCTTC. As protein: CATSRDGAAGTSYNEQFF. Drawing the rest from reference TRBV15 and TRBJ2-1, the complete variable domain is DAMVIQNPRYQVTQFGKPVTLSCSQTLNHNVMYWYQQKSSQAPKLLFHYYDKDFNNEADTPDNFQSRRPNTSFCFLDIRSPGLGDTAMYLCATSRDGAAGTSYNEQFFGPGTRLTVL.

This clone was detected only a few times. The gene calls are TRBV5-4 and TRBJ2-5; perhaps TRBD1 as D (5 bases). Trimming took off 5 bases at V and 1 base at J, with 18 bases between the two ends. This CDR3 is built from 16 residues. Germline V gene data show CDR1 as SGHNT and CDR2 as YYREEE (reference sequence). CDR3 loop: CASSETSTGPQETQYF. The CDR3, as DNA: TGTGCCAGCAGTGAAACCTCAACAGGACCCCAAGAGACCCAGTACTTC.